What follows are 6 T cell receptor beta chains derived from one specimen sequenced in a study of CD8 T cells in Susac syndrome. The RNA input was roughly 0.5 to 1 ug, and it was reverse transcribed with random hexamers. TCRdb independently ran MiXCR on the immunoSEQ multiplex PCR reads; one entry per CDR3 protein. The data contain 180,000 or so distinct CDR3 sequences, roughly 94% of them singletons. Specimen: CD4+ T cells from PBMCs. These receptors all come from a human donor with Susac syndrome.

DNA for the CDR3: TGTGCCAGCAGGACGGGGGACAGGGGGCATCAGCCCCAGCATTTT. It encodes CASRTGDRGHQPQHF. This chain links TRBV28 with TRBJ1-5, with 12 bases that match TRBD1. The CDR3 sequence is 15 residues long. CDR1 MDHEN and CDR2 SYDVKM come from the germline V gene. V lost 6 bases, J lost 5 bases, and 5 bases stayed unmatched.

V usage is TRBV14 and J usage is TRBJ1-2, with D unresolved. CDR1 and CDR2 (germline): SGHDN, FVKESK. This CDR3 comprises 11 residues. With 6 bases removed from V and 8 bases from J, the gap between germline ends came to 10 bases. The chain's CDR3 is CASSHPRGYTF. In nucleotides, the CDR3 is TGTGCCAGCAGTCACCCACGAGGCTACACCTTC.

V and J are TRBV6-2 or TRBV6-3 and TRBJ1-5; no clear D gene. Germline V gene sequence: CDR1 MNHEY, CDR2 SVGEGT. The CDR3 runs to 12 residues. V was shortened by 0 bases and J by 7 bases, with 4 bases between the two germline ends. CDR3 bases: TGTGCCAGCAGTTACTCGCCCCAGCCCCAGCATTTT. Amino acid sequence: CASSYSPQPQHF.

This chain joins TRBV7-2 and TRBJ2-1, with D maybe TRBD2 (5 bases). V lost 1 base, J lost 8 bases, and 12 bases lay in between. CDR1 and CDR2 (germline): SGHTA, FQGNSA. The CDR3 sequence is 14 residues long. The CDR3 DNA sequence: TGTGCCAGCAGCTTAGGGTCAGTGAGGGATGAGCAGTTCTTC. Translating gives CASSLGSVRDEQFF.

The genes are TRBV3-1 and TRBJ2-5; tentatively, D is TRBD2 (6 bases). Trimming took off 0 bases at V and 2 bases at J, with 7 bases between the two ends. CDR3 length: 14 amino acids. The germline V gene has CDR1 LGHDT and CDR2 YNNKEL (reference sequence). For the CDR3, the DNA is TGTGCCAGCAGCCAAGAGCTAGCGCAAGAGACCCAGTACTTC. Residues: CASSQELAQETQYF.

As to this clonotype: One end of the junction does not line up with germline, which may come from a read error. The rearrangement joins TRBV12-3 or TRBV12-4 to TRBJ2-2; 7 bases line up with TRBD1. The CDR3 spans 14 residues. CDR3 region: CASSPHRGSGELLF. The DNA of the CDR3 is TGTGCCAGCAGTCCCCACAGGGGATCCGGGGAGCTGCTTTTT.